This T cell receptor (beta chain) came from a study of OX40 agonist ivuxolimab in advanced cancers. General study results and limits: Both blood CD4+ and CD8+ T cells showed clonal growth by week 6 at 0.1 to 3.0 mg/kg.

Assay: immunoSEQ multiplex PCR; the TCRdb copy retains only in-frame clones and omits some. The sample has about 67,000 clones, about 88% seen once. V was trimmed by 1 base and J by 5 bases, leaving 11 bases between them. Germline loops: CDR1 SGHTA, CDR2 FQGNSA. The CDR3 sequence is 14 residues long. Points on this clone: The antigen remains undetermined.

The TCR was taken from an adult with an advanced solid tumor such as melanoma, head and neck, liver or kidney cancer. This material consisted of CD4+ or CD8+ T cells sorted from blood, taken in a trial of the OX40 agonist ivuxolimab. This chain uses TRBV7-2 with TRBJ1-2, with a weak D call TRBD1 (5 bases). CDR3 residues: CASSLEGKGYGYTF. DNA for the CDR3: TGTGCCAGCAGCTTAGAGGGGAAGGGGTATGGCTACACCTTC.